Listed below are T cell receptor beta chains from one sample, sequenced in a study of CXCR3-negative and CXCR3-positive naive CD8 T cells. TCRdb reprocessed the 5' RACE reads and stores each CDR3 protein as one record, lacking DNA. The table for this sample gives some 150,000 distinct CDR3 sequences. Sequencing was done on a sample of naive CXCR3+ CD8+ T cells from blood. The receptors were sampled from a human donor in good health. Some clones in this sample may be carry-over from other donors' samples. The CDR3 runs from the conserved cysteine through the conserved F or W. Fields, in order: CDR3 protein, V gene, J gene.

CSVDPKGGPYSYNEQFF,TRBV29-1,TRBJ2-1
CASSSWTGYEQYF,TRBV6-2/TRBV6-3,TRBJ2-7
CASSLLGTSGVNYEQYF,TRBV27,TRBJ2-7
CASRDGTAISHF,TRBV2,TRBJ2-4
CSAKSPGHNSNTQYF,TRBV20-1,TRBJ2-3
CARSVNSYGYTF,TRBV9,TRBJ1-2
CASSPHRDITDTQYF,TRBV7-6,TRBJ2-3
CASSLDAYEQYF,TRBV7-9,TRBJ2-7
CASSLSGNNEQYF,TRBV5-1,TRBJ2-7
CASSPTPEGYQETQYF,TRBV7-2,TRBJ2-5
CASSYSMGGETQYF,TRBV6-5,TRBJ2-5
CASSFITGPPNIQYF,TRBV12-3/TRBV12-4,TRBJ2-4
CASSLWSARGGDEQYF,TRBV28,TRBJ2-7
CSVWRSTGELFF,TRBV29-1,TRBJ2-2
CATSRAPPAEETCDPYSNQPQHF,TRBV15,TRBJ1-5
CSASSGGATEAFF,TRBV20-1,TRBJ1-1
CSVEGGQGYEQYF,TRBV29-1,TRBJ2-7
CASMHLDRGQNSPLHF,TRBV19,TRBJ1-6
CASSSDRDSGYQETQYF,TRBV7-2,TRBJ2-5
CASSASKLVLEGGYTF,TRBV12-3/TRBV12-4,TRBJ1-2
CIVAVGSGPNQPQHF,TRBV29-1,TRBJ1-5
CASSQEAGTGITEAFF,TRBV4-3,TRBJ1-1
CATLGIEDTQHF,TRBV10-3,TRBJ2-3
CASSLRGGTSGVKQYF,TRBV7-3,TRBJ2-7
CAWARDDNQPQHF,TRBV30,TRBJ1-5
CSVPDTSNTGELFF,TRBV29-1,TRBJ2-2